This T cell receptor (beta chain) comes out of a study of blood T cell repertoires in COVID-19. The germline V gene has CDR1 SQVTM and CDR2 ANQGSEA. There are 13 residues in the CDR3. V shed 8 bases and J 5 bases; nucleotides not matched to a gene: 9. Sequencing used immunoSEQ multiplex PCR; TCRdb keeps in-frame clones, though not all of them. In the table there are about 59,000 clones, around 83% of which are singletons. Sequences were obtained from peripheral blood. This chain joins TRBV29-1 and TRBJ2-1; 7 nucleotides agree with TRBD1. The TCR comes from an elderly woman with acute or convalescent COVID-19. CDR3 in DNA: TGCAGCCTGGGACAGATCTCTGACAATGAGCAGTTCTTC. Its translation is CSLGQISDNEQFF.